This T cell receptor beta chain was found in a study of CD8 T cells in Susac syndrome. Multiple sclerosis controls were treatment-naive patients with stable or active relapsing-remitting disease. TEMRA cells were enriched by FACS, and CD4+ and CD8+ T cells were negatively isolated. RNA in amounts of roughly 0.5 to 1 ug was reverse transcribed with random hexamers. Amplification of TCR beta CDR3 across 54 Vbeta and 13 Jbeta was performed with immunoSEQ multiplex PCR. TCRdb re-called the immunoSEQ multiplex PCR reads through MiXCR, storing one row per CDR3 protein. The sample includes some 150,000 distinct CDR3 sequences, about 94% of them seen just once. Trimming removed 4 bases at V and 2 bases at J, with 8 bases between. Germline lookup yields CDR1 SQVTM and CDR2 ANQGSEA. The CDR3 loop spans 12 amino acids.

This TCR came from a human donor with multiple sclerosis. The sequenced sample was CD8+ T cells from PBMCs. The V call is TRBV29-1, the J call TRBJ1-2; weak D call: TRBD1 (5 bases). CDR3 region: CSVVEGNYGYTF. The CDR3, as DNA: TGCAGCGTTGTTGAGGGGAACTATGGCTACACCTTC.